Listed here are 3 T cell receptor beta chains from one sample, sequenced in a study of blood T cell repertoires in COVID-19 (dated by TCRdb to the early 2020s). Libraries were built with the immunoSEQ multiplex PCR assay. TCRdb obtained this table from immuneACCESS and retained in-frame rearrangements with V and J assigned. These tables miss some clones; where compared with another copy, unresolved V genes account for less than half of the shortfall, and the remainder is unexplained. Across this sample there are about 44,000 clones, with 80% to 90% seen only once. Together, the top ten hold around 15% of the sample. The sequenced sample was peripheral blood. The receptors derive from an older man with active COVID-19.

J is TRBJ1-2 and V is TRBV11-3, with D unclear. The germline V gene has CDR1 SGHNT and CDR2 YENEEA. Trimming pared 5 bases from V and 5 bases from J, leaving 21 bases between. The CDR3 is made up of 16 amino acids. The CDR3 loop is CASSPQTEGPSYGYTF. The CDR3, as DNA: TGTGCCAGCAGCCCACAGACGGAAGGCCCCTCTTATGGCTACACCTTC.

This rearrangement joins TRBV7-8 to TRBJ1-4, with a tentative D call TRBD1 (5 bases). V was shortened by 6 bases and J by 0 bases, with 11 bases between the two germline ends. This CDR3 is built from 15 residues. Germline V gene lookup returns CDR1 SGHVS and CDR2 FQNEAQ. CDR3 region: CASRETVATNEKLFF. The CDR3 bases are TGTGCCAGCAGGGAGACAGTTGCAACTAATGAAAAACTGTTTTTT.

The chain joins TRBV5-1 to TRBJ2-7, with 10 bases fitting TRBD2. The junction had 7 bases not matched to a gene; V was cut back by 0 bases and J by 10 bases. CDR1 SGHRS and CDR2 YFSETQ come from the germline V gene. CDR3 size: 14 residues. CDR3 sequence (DNA): TGCGCCAGCAGCTTGGCAGCGGGGGGGCCGGTTCAGTACTTC. Protein: CASSLAAGGPVQYF.